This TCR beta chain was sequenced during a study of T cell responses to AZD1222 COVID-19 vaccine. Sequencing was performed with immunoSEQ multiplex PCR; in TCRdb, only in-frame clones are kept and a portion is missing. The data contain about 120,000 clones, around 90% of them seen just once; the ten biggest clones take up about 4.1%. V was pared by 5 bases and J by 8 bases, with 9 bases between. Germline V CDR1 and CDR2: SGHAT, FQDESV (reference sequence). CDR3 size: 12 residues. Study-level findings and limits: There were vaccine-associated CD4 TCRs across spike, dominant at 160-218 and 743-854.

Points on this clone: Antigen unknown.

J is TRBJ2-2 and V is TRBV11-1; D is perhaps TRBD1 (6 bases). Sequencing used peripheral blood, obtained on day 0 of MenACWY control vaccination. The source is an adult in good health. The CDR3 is CASSPDRGELFF. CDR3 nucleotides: TGTGCCAGCAGCCCCGACAGGGGGGAGCTGTTTTTT.